Reported below is one T cell receptor (beta chain). Its antigen is still unknown. These data originate in a study of post-analysis software for immune sequencing data. Carried by the TCR beta cDNA libraries were unique molecular identifiers. One entry per CDR3 protein, called by TCRdb with MiXCR from the PCR reads. The table lists approximately 690,000 distinct CDR3 sequences, around 64% of them singletons. The study, taken as a whole, reports: In patients, TRBV5-6, TRBV5-1 and TRBV20-1 belonged to five or six TRBV segments found more frequently than in controls. Patients with multiple sclerosis recorded significantly lower normalized Chao1 diversity than controls, the study found.

V was trimmed by 6 bases and J by 4 bases, leaving 13 bases between them. The germline V gene has CDR1 SQVTM and CDR2 ANQGSEA. The length of the CDR3 is 13 residues. Material: blood. This TCR derives from a girl aged 2-10 years with multiple sclerosis. V gene TRBV29-1 combines with J gene TRBJ1-5; tentatively, D is TRBD1 (5 bases). CDR3 nucleotides: TGCAGCGTCGTGCAGGGTGGGAATCAGCCCCAGCATTTT. It translates to CSVVQGGNQPQHF.